The 6 T cell receptor beta chains listed next were all sequenced from one sample in a study of blood T cells in healthy people across ages. For the second PCR, which ran for about 6 to 11 cycles, a sample-barcoded 5' primer and a J-beta primer mix were used. TCRdb reprocessed the 5' RACE reads with MiXCR, giving one entry per CDR3 protein. There are hundreds of thousands of distinct CDR3 sequences in the sample; 29% occur only once, and around 16% lies in the top ten. Sequences were obtained from blood. The receptors were gathered from an elderly woman in good health.

In the case of this clonotype: One end of the junction varies from germline; a read error may be responsible. The rearrangement links TRBV7-8 to TRBJ1-1; no clear D. The germline CDR1 and CDR2 sequences are SGHVS and FQNEAQ. CDR3 length: 17 amino acids. This CDR3 reads CAGSLAMGNKLNTEAFF. The CDR3 bases are TGTGCCGGCAGCTTAGCTATGGGGAATAAGTTAAACACTGAAGCTTTCTTT. The variable domain in full, completed from reference TRBV7-8 and TRBJ1-1, reads GAGVSQSPRYKVAKRGQDVALRCDPISGHVSLFWYQQALGQGPEFLTYFQNEAQLDKSGLPSDRFFAERPEGSVSTLKIQRTQQEDSAVYLCAGSLAMGNKLNTEAFFGQGTRLTVV.

This clonotype came up many times. The rearrangement uses TRBV11-2 and TRBJ2-5; D unclear. Germline CDR1 and CDR2: SGHAT and FQNNGV. V was trimmed by 3 bases and J by 2 bases, leaving 7 bases between them. CDR3 length: 13 residues. The CDR3 region is CASSFGVQETQYF. CDR3 sequence (DNA): TGTGCCAGCAGCTTTGGGGTTCAAGAGACCCAGTACTTC.

This clonotype was seen a few times. The chain employs TRBV6-2 or TRBV6-3 and TRBJ2-1, with a tentative D call TRBD2 (5 bases). CDR1 and CDR2 from the germline V gene are MNHEY and SVGEGT. The V and J ends lost 6 bases and 4 bases respectively, with 19 bases between them. The CDR3 sequence is 16 residues long. DNA of the CDR3: TGTGCCAGCAGACCAATTATCGGGAAACGGTACAATGAGCAGTTCTTC. Its translation: CASRPIIGKRYNEQFF.

This rearrangement joins TRBV3-1 to TRBJ1-4; tentative D call: TRBD1 (6 bases). Trimming left V 2 bases short and J 8 bases short, with 9 bases between. There are 13 residues in the CDR3. Germline V gene lookup returns CDR1 LGHDT and CDR2 YNNKEL (reference sequence). The CDR3 sequence is CASSQRGGEKLFF. CDR3 DNA sequence: TGTGCCAGCAGCCAAAGAGGGGGAGAAAAACTGTTTTTT. Full variable domain (rest looked up from reference TRBV3-1 and TRBJ1-4): DTAVSQTPKYLVTQMGNDKSIKCEQNLGHDTMYWYKQDSKKFLKIMFSYNNKELIINETVPNRFSPKSPDKAHLNLHINSLELGDSAVYFCASSQRGGEKLFFGSGTQLSVL.

This sequence joins TRBV11-1 and TRBJ2-3; D could derive from TRBD1 or TRBD2 (5 bases each). This CDR3 comprises 15 residues. The germline V and J ends were trimmed by 6 bases and 4 bases, with 17 bases remaining between them. Germline V gene data show CDR1 as SGHAT and CDR2 as FQDESV (reference sequence). The CDR3 bases are TGTGCCAGCAGTTTACCTTTCTTGGGGGCAGATACGCAGTATTTT. As protein: CASSLPFLGADTQYF.

In regard to this clonotype: The junction shows a germline mismatch at one end, possibly a read error. CDR3 nucleotides: TGCAGTGCTAGCCCTCCAAGCTGGACTAGCACAGATACACAGTATTTT. Amino acids: CSASPPSWTSTDTQYF. This chain uses TRBV20-1 with TRBJ2-3; 8 positions agree with TRBD2. The CDR3 runs 16 residues. Per germline, CDR1 DFQATT and CDR2 SNEGSKA (reference sequence).